These 11 T cell receptor beta chains were sequenced from one sample in a study of blood T cell repertoires in COVID-19. Sequenced by immunoSEQ multiplex PCR; TCRdb stores in-frame clones only, minus some. In the table there are just over 95,000 clones, over 70% of which are singletons. The specimen sequenced was peripheral blood. The receptors come from a man aged 60-69 years with acute or convalescent COVID-19.

The J gene is TRBJ2-2, the V gene TRBV5-5; 9 bases are shared with TRBD2. The CDR3 runs to 17 residues. V lost 0 bases and J lost 4; bases outside the gene matches: 7. Germline values: CDR1 SGHKS, CDR2 YYEKEE (reference sequence). CDR3 DNA: TGTGCCAGCAGCTTGGTCACTAGCGGGTCACGCACCGGGGAGCTGTTTTTT. Protein: CASSLVTSGSRTGELFF.

J is TRBJ1-1 and V is TRBV7-9, with TRBD1 as a possible D gene (5 bases). Trimming pared 5 bases from V and 3 bases from J, leaving 13 bases between. Germline CDR1 SEHNR, CDR2 FQNEAQ (reference sequence). This CDR3 spans 14 amino acids. In nucleotides, the CDR3 is TGTGCCAGCAGCCAGATGGTCAGGGACACTGAAGCTTTCTTT. Translated, it gives CASSQMVRDTEAFF.

V is TRBV5-4 and J is TRBJ2-1; 12 bases align to TRBD2. The germline V gene encodes CDR1 SGHNT and CDR2 YYREEE (reference sequence). CDR3 length: 16 amino acids. V lost 4 bases to trimming and J lost 8 bases; unmatched junction nucleotides: 10. CDR3 nucleotide sequence: TGTGCCAGCAGCCCTGCCGGGACTAGCGGGTCCCATGAGCAGTTCTTC. Translation: CASSPAGTSGSHEQFF.

The V call is TRBV7-9, the J call TRBJ1-5; TRBD1 is a possible D gene (6 bases). CDR3 size: 15 residues. V shed 1 base and J shed 0 bases, with 7 bases lying between them. The germline CDR1 and CDR2 sequences are SEHNR and FQNEAQ (reference sequence). The CDR3 DNA sequence: TGTGCCAGCAGCTTAGGAGGGGGTAGCAATCAGCCCCAGCATTTT. The encoded protein is CASSLGGGSNQPQHF.

This chain uses TRBV30 with TRBJ1-6; D not certain. The CDR3 totals 15 residues. From germline, CDR1 is GTSNPN and CDR2 SVGIG (reference sequence). Written as DNA, the CDR3 is TGTGCGTCTTCAGGCCCGAGCTCCTATAATTCACCCCTCCACTTT. This codes for CASSGPSSYNSPLHF.

This chain joins TRBV27 and TRBJ2-1; 11 nucleotides agree with TRBD2. V lost 4 bases and J lost 5; bases outside the gene matches: 4. The CDR3 totals 15 residues. The germline CDR1 and CDR2 sequences are MNHEY and SMNVEV (reference sequence). The CDR3 is CASSSRLAGHNEQFF. The CDR3 bases are TGTGCCAGCAGTTCCCGACTAGCGGGGCACAATGAGCAGTTCTTC.

A single count supports this clone. The J gene is TRBJ2-2, the V gene TRBV6-5; TRBD2 matches at 10 bases. The CDR3 is 15 amino acids. Germline loops: CDR1 MNHEY, CDR2 SVGAGI. V lost 7 bases to trimming and J lost 3 bases; unmatched junction nucleotides: 5. CDR3 sequence: CASILAGAYTGELFF. DNA of the CDR3: TGTGCCAGCATTCTAGCGGGGGCTTACACCGGGGAGCTGTTTTTT.

Written as DNA, the CDR3 is TGTGCCAGCAGCCACCGGACAGGGAGTGGAGCTTTCTTT. This gives the protein CASSHRTGSGAFF. The rearrangement links TRBV14 to TRBJ1-1; 8 bases are a match to TRBD1. J lost 10 bases, V lost 3 bases, and 7 bases had no gene match. From germline, CDR1 is SGHDN and CDR2 FVKESK. The CDR3 extends over 13 amino acids. The full variable domain, rest sourced from reference TRBV14 and TRBJ1-1, is EAGVTQFPSHSVIEKGQTVTLRCDPISGHDNLYWYRRVMGKEIKFLLHFVKESKQDESGMPNNRFLAERTGGTYSTLKVQPAELEDSGVYFCASSHRTGSGAFFGQGTRLTVV.

The chain joins TRBV9 to TRBJ2-5, with TRBD2 matching 14 bases. Germline V lookup: CDR1 SGDLS, CDR2 YYNGEE. V trimming: 3 bases; J trimming: 5 bases; junction bases outside the gene matches: 9. This CDR3 is 17 amino acids long. CDR3 sequence (DNA): TGTGCCAGCAGCGCCGCGGGGGGACTAGCGGGGGTCGAGACCCAGTACTTC. Translation gives CASSAAGGLAGVETQYF.

This clone was observed once. CDR3 sequence (DNA): TGTGCCAGCAGTTATAGGTTCGGACTTTCCTCAGCCAAAAACATTCAGTACTTC. It specifies CASSYRFGLSSAKNIQYF. The genes are TRBV6-2 or TRBV6-3 and TRBJ2-4, with D possibly being TRBD2 (5 bases). Germline V gives CDR1 MNHEY, CDR2 SVGEGT. V lost 3 bases and J lost 0, with 18 bases in between. This CDR3 spans 18 amino acids.

J is TRBJ1-2 and V is TRBV27; 7 nucleotides match TRBD1. Germline assignment: CDR1 MNHEY and CDR2 SMNVEV (reference sequence). Trimming took 2 bases from V and 5 from J; bases not matched to a gene: 14. The CDR3 has 17 residues. The CDR3 DNA reads TGTGCCAGCAGTTTAACCTGGGACAGCGCCGGCCCTTATGGCTACACCTTC. Protein: CASSLTWDSAGPYGYTF.